The entry that follows covers one T cell receptor (beta chain) sequence. No cognate antigen has been identified for it. Base qualities were left out, and no much larger clone turns up one base away. The treatment or condition label for this specimen denotes: roughly ten-day PBMC culture with coronavirus spike peptide pools or control peptides (ViraFEST assay). CD4+ T cells from unexposed donors were collected before the COVID-19 pandemic (2011-2018). The study used the ViraFEST assay, which expanded antigen-specific T cells with peptide pools and then identified expanded clonotypes by TCR sequencing. PBMCs were cultured at two million per well in IMDM supplemented with 5% human AB serum and 8 to 10 IU/ml IL-2, with 9.5 to 10 ug/ml peptide pools added. On days 3 and 7, half of the culture medium was replaced with fresh IL-2-containing medium. Once the cells had been in culture for roughly 10 days, the EasySep CD4+ T cell isolation kit was used to isolate CD4+ T cells by negative selection. As far as cell numbers permitted, CD4+ T cells from unexposed donors were tested for reactivity against SARS-CoV-2 S and N as well as four spike pools from common cold coronaviruses. Ficoll-Paque Plus gradient centrifugation was used to isolate PBMCs from whole blood, and the isolated PBMCs were then either used fresh or cryopreserved at -140C. In general, triplicate wells were set up for every culture condition. The leukapheresis product used for the unexposed donors was purchased from a commercial source.

Libraries came from PCR. DNA from cultured CD4+ T cells was subjected to TCR sequencing with the Oncomine TCR Beta short-read assay at the Johns Hopkins FTIC core. Genomic DNA was extracted from the cultured CD4+ T cells with the QIAamp micro DNA kit. Oncomine TCR Beta libraries made from cultured CD4+ T cells were pooled using unique dual indexes and sequenced on an Illumina iSeq 100. The original methods were these. Non-productive sequences were filtered out, and CDR3s that did not start with C, did not end with F or W, or were shorter than 7 amino acids were discarded. The MANAFEST web application identified antigen-specific clonotypes by comparing peptide-stimulated wells against reference wells and other culture wells. An FDR below 0.05, an odds ratio above 5, and a productive frequency above 0.1% in at least two of three replicate wells were required for clones to be considered positive. A clonotype was classed as cross-reactive if the clonotype showed significant expansion both in SARS-CoV-2 spike wells and in at least one common cold coronavirus spike condition. Levenshtein distances (stringdist) and unrooted phylogenetic trees (ape) in R version 3.6.1 were used to assess CDR3 homology. TCRdb passed the public sequencing reads through fastp at Q25 and MiXCR, retaining productive beta sequences. Every distinct CDR3 protein forms one entry, paired with its most common genes and DNA. What appears here as the V and J calls and clone size reflects TCRdb's work, not the paper's. A total of thousands of distinct CDR3 sequences appear in this sample, under 60% of them only once. The top ten clonotypes cover approximately 26% of the sample.

Looking up the germline V gene (reference sequence) yields CDR1 MNHEY and CDR2 SMNVEV. V drops 2 bases and J drops 4 bases, leaving 8 bases in between. The CDR3 spans 13 residues, from the cysteine through the phenylalanine. Only the CDR3 part of the read is kept: 39 bases, read in frame from the first base. This record belongs to a study of vaccination and CD4 T cells after COVID-19 (dated by TCRdb to between 2021 and 2024). Study-wide context: The convalescent cohort comprised six males and four females, including two Hispanic individuals, seven Caucasians, two Asians and one multiracial person. Participants received two doses of either the Pfizer-BioNTech BNT162b2 vaccine (n=8) or the Moderna mRNA-1273 vaccine (n=2). Post-COVID blood samples were collected from convalescent patients a median of around 100 days after diagnosis, with a range of roughly 35 to 180 days. Post-vaccine blood samples were taken a median of 72 days after the second vaccine dose, with a range of roughly 14 to 250 days. Culture stimuli were overlapping spike peptide pools from SARS-CoV-2 and from the common cold coronaviruses HCoV-NL63, HCoV-OC43 and HCoV-229E. Control cultures used a CEFX viral epitope pool as positive control, an HIV-1 Nef peptide pool as negative control, or no peptide. In under twelve COVID-19 convalescent patients and a few infection-naive healthy vaccine recipients, researchers compared the spike-specific CD4+ TCR repertoire from before mRNA vaccination with the repertoire from after. An earlier paper using these donors assessed, at the TCR clonotype level, memory CD4+ T cell crossreactivity between SARS-CoV-2 and common cold coronavirus spike proteins.

Here is what the overall study found, with its caveats: Only a relatively small number of convalescent patients were included in the study, and early timepoints following natural infection were not analyzed. Of the vaccine-specific clones in convalescent patients, 304 of 307, or nearly all, reacted only to SARS-CoV-2 spike and did not cross-react with common cold coronaviruses. An increase in the median number of SARS-CoV-2-reactive clonotypes from approximately 21 after infection to some 38 after vaccination was observed, but the change was not found to be significant. In convalescent patients, a median around 84% of post-vaccine SARS-CoV-2-reactive clones were detected only after vaccination, and vaccine-specific priming was suggested by this finding.

Sequenced: CD4+ T cells from blood, cultured in vitro. The receptor was derived from a human donor in good health. The chain couples TRBV27 to TRBJ1-2; no confident D gene assignment can be made. CDR3 region: CASSLMGSYGYTF. The nucleotides are TGTGCCAGCAGTTTAATGGGGTCCTATGGCTACACCTTC.